Each of the 10 T cell receptor beta chains below was sequenced from the same sample in a study of blood T cell repertoires in COVID-19. The table came from immunoSEQ multiplex PCR; TCRdb's copy has only in-frame clones and leaves some out. The sample gives approximately 250,000 clones, 80% to 90% of which show up once; around 9.6% is in the top ten. Sequencing used peripheral blood. The receptors originated from a woman in her 70s with COVID-19, enrolled during active disease.

The rearrangement joins TRBV4-1 to TRBJ2-1, with TRBD2 matching 16 bases. Losses at the gene ends were 6 bases for V and 15 bases for J; bases not matched to a gene: 11. The germline gives CDR1 MGHRA, CDR2 YSYEKL. The CDR3 is made up of 15 amino acids. CDR3 amino acids: CASSPPGTSGRARFF. Here the CDR3 DNA reads TGCGCCAGCAGTCCGCCCGGGACTAGCGGGAGGGCCAGGTTCTTC.

V and J are TRBV5-1 and TRBJ2-7; D is perhaps TRBD1 (6 bases). Germline V CDR1 and CDR2: SGHRS, YFSETQ. Deletions cut 4 bases from V and 4 bases from J, with 12 bases between. CDR3 length equals 13 residues. The CDR3 DNA follows: TGCGCCAGCAGCCCGACAGGTTTGTACGAGCAGTACTTC. Translating it yields CASSPTGLYEQYF.

This clone was seen more than once but under ten times. This sequence joins TRBV11-3 and TRBJ2-2; D is unclear. Trimming removed 0 bases at V and 3 bases at J, with 8 bases between. Germline V lookup: CDR1 SGHNT, CDR2 YENEEA. The CDR3 is made up of 15 amino acids. The DNA for the CDR3 is TGTGCCAGCAGCTTAGACAGGCGTTACACCGGGGAGCTGTTTTTT. Encoded protein: CASSLDRRYTGELFF.

The chain recombines TRBV5-1 with TRBJ2-1; TRBD2 agrees at 7 bases. V was clipped by 2 bases and J by 6 bases; unmatched bases: 8. Germline assignment: CDR1 SGHRS and CDR2 YFSETQ. The CDR3 totals 15 residues. CDR3 in DNA: TGCGCCAGCAGCTTCGGTACGGGAGGAGGCAATGAGCAGTTCTTC. Translated, it gives CASSFGTGGGNEQFF.

V gene TRBV28 combines with J gene TRBJ1-3, with TRBD1 matching 9 bases. CDR3 length: 15 residues. Looked up from germline, CDR1 is MDHEN and CDR2 is SYDVKM. The trim removed 3 bases at V and 3 bases at J, leaving 3 bases unmatched. The CDR3 DNA is TGTGCCAGCAGTTTCCGGGACAGGGTTGGAAACACCATATATTTT. Protein: CASSFRDRVGNTIYF.

This rearrangement joins TRBV5-1 to TRBJ2-3; TRBD2 aligns across 10 bases. CDR3 size: 15 residues. Trimming took 5 bases from V and 2 from J; bases not matched to a gene: 5. CDR1 and CDR2 from the germline V gene are SGHRS and YFSETQ. The chain's CDR3 is CASSSAGGFTDTQYF. In DNA, the CDR3 is TGCGCCAGCAGTTCAGCGGGAGGGTTCACAGATACGCAGTATTTT.

V gene TRBV6-6 combines with J gene TRBJ1-2, with 8 nucleotides matching TRBD1. The J segment lost 7 bases and the V segment lost 2 bases, leaving 12 bases of the junction unmatched. The CDR3 sequence is 16 residues long. Looked up from germline, CDR1 is MNHNY and CDR2 is SVGAGI (reference sequence). The DNA for the CDR3 is TGTGCCAGCAGTTACGCCCCGGACAGGGCAATTGGTGGCTACACCTTC. This translates into CASSYAPDRAIGGYTF.

The rearrangement links TRBV6-2 or TRBV6-3 to TRBJ2-3, with a weak D call TRBD1 (5 bases). The germline CDR1 and CDR2 sequences are MNHEY and SVGEGT. The V end was cut by 3 bases, the J end by 0 bases, with 13 bases between. There are 16 residues in the CDR3. CDR3 in amino acids: CASSYRQGESTDTQYF. The DNA for the CDR3 is TGTGCCAGCAGTTATCGGCAGGGTGAGAGCACAGATACGCAGTATTTT.

The rearrangement joins TRBV19 to TRBJ1-4, with 8 nucleotides matching TRBD1. CDR3 length equals 18 residues. Per the germline V gene, CDR1 is LNHDA and CDR2 is SQIVND (reference sequence). The trim removed 5 bases at V and 5 bases at J, leaving 16 bases unmatched. The CDR3 region is CASSFRTGRGVKNEKLFF. The CDR3 nucleotides read TGTGCCAGTAGTTTCAGGACAGGGCGAGGAGTCAAGAATGAAAAACTGTTTTTT.

The rearrangement links TRBV3-1 (or the pseudogene TRBV3-2) to TRBJ1-2; 7 nucleotides line up with TRBD1. V lost 5 bases, J lost 5 bases, and 14 bases stayed unmatched. CDR3 length: 16 amino acids. CDR1 and CDR2 (germline): LGHDT, YNNKEL (reference sequence). The DNA of the CDR3 is TGTGCCAGCAGCTTCCATGACAGGGTTGGGCGTTATGGCTACACCTTC. Translated: CASSFHDRVGRYGYTF.